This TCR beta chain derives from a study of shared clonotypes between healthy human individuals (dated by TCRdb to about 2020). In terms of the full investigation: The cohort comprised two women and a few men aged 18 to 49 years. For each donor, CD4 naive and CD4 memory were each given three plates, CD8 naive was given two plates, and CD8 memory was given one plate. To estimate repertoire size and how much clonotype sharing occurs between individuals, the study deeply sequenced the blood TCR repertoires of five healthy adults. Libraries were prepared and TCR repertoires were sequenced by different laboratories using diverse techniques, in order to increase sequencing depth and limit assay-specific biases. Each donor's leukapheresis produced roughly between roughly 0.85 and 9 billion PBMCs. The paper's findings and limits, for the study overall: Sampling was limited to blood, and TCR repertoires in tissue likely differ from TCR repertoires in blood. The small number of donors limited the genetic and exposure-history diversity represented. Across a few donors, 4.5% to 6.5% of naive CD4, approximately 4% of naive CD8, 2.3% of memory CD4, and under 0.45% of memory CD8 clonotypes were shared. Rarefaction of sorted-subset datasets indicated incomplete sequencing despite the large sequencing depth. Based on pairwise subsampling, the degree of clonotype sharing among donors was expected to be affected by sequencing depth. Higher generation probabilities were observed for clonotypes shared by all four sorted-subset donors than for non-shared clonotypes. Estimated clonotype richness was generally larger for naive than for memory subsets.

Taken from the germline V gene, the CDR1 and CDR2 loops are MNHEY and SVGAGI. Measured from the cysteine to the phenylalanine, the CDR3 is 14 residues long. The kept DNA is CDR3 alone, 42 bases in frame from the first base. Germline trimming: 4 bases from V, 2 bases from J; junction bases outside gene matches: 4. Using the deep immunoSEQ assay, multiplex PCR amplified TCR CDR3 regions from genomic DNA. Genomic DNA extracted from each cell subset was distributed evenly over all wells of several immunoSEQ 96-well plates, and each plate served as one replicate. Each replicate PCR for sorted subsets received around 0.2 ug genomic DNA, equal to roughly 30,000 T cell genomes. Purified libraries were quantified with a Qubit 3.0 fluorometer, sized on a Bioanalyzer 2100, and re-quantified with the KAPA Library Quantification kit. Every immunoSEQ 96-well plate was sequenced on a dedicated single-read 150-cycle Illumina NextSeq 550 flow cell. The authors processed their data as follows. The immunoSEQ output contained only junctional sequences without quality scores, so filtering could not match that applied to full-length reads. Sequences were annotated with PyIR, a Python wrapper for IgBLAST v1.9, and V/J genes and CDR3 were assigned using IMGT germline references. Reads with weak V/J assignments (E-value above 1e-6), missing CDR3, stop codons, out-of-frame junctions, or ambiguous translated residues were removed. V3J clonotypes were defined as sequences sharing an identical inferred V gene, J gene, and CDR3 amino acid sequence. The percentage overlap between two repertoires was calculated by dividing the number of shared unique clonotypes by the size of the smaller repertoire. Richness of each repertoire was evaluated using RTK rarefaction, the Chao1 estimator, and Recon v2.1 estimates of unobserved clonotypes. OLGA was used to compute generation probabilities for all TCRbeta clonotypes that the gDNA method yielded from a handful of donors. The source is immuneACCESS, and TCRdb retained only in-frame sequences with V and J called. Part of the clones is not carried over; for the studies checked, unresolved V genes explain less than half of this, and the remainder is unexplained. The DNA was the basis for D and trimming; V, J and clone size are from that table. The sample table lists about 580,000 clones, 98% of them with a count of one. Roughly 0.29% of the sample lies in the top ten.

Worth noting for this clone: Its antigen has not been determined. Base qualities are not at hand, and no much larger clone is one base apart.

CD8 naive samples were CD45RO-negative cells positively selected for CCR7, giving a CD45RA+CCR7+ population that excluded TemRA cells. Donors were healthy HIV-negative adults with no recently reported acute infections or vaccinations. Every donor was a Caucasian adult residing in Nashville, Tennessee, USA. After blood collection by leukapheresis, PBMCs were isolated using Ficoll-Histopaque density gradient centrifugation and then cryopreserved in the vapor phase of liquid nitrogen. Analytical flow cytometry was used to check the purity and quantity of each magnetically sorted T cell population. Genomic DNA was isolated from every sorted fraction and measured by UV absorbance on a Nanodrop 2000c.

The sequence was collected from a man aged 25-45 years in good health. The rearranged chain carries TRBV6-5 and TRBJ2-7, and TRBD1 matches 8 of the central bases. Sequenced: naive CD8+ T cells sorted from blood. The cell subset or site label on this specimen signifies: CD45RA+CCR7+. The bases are TGTGCCAGCAGTTCGACAGGGGATGCCTACGAGCAGTACTTC. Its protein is CASSSTGDAYEQYF.